A single sample gave rise to the 13 T cell receptor beta chains below, sequenced in a study of cytotoxic CD8 clonotypes in ibrutinib-treated CLL. TCRdb keeps only in-frame clones here, not all; method: immunoSEQ multiplex PCR. The sample lists some 350,000 clones, 67% occurring once. Material: PBMCs, obtained after 36 months of ibrutinib treatment. The receptors shown here come from a human donor with chronic lymphocytic leukemia.

The chain joins TRBV7-3 to TRBJ1-2; TRBD1 aligns across 10 bases. Germline CDR1 is SGHTA and CDR2 is FQGTGA. The CDR3 runs to 14 residues. J lost 7 bases, V lost 5 bases, and 7 bases had no gene match. The CDR3, as DNA: TGTGCCAGCAGCGATGGGACAGGGGATTTTGGCTACACCTTC. It is translated as CASSDGTGDFGYTF.

This clone was recorded a few times. The chain links TRBV27 to TRBJ2-3; 13 nucleotides match TRBD2. The length of the CDR3 is 15 residues. Germline trimming cut 6 bases from V and 2 bases from J; bases unmatched to any gene: 2. CDR1 MNHEY and CDR2 SMNVEV come from the germline V gene (reference sequence). The CDR3 bases are TGTGCCAGCAGGACTAGCGGGGGGCTCACAGATACGCAGTATTTT. Its protein product is CASRTSGGLTDTQYF.

The chain couples TRBV7-6 to TRBJ2-5; the match to TRBD2 covers 8 bases. Germline lookup yields CDR1 SGHVS and CDR2 FNYEAQ. V was pared by 5 bases and J by 7 bases, with 6 bases of the junction left unmatched. This CDR3 comprises 13 residues. CDR3 sequence (DNA): TGTGCCAGCAGCAGCGGGGGCGCGGGGACCCAGTACTTC. Translating it yields CASSSGGAGTQYF.

The rearrangement uses TRBV4-1 and TRBJ1-2; the D is unclear. Trimming removed 0 bases at V and 0 bases at J, with 8 bases between. CDR3 length: 15 residues. Looked up from germline, CDR1 is MGHRA and CDR2 is YSYEKL. The CDR3 nucleotides read TGCGCCAGCAGCCAAGATTGGGCCACTAACTATGGCTACACCTTC. Residues: CASSQDWATNYGYTF.

The chain employs TRBV18 and TRBJ1-5; D call uncertain. The CDR3 length is 13 residues. The ends were cut back, 1 base at V and 7 bases at J, with 8 bases in the middle. Germline loops: CDR1 KGHSH, CDR2 LQKENI. CDR3 sequence: CASSPLKRQPQHF. CDR3 bases: TGTGCCAGCTCACCACTCAAAAGGCAGCCCCAGCATTTT.

The rearrangement joins TRBV9 to TRBJ2-7, with 7 bases that match TRBD2. V dropped 4 bases and J dropped 3; count of bases not matched to a gene: 4. The CDR3 has 13 amino acids. Germline-derived CDR1 and CDR2 are SGDLS and YYNGEE. The CDR3 nucleotides are TGTGCCAGCAGCAAGCGGGACTTCTACGAGCAGTACTTC. It encodes CASSKRDFYEQYF.

This chain joins TRBV7-3 and TRBJ1-2; tentatively, D is TRBD1 (5 bases). CDR3 length: 14 residues. Trimming removed 3 bases from V and 7 bases from J, with 15 bases in between. Germline V gene data show CDR1 as SGHTA and CDR2 as FQGTGA. As DNA, the CDR3 is TGTGCCAGCAGCTTGACTGAGGGGCTGGGTGGCTACACCTTC. Its protein is CASSLTEGLGGYTF. Full variable domain (rest looked up from reference TRBV7-3 and TRBJ1-2): GAGVSQTPSNKVTEKGKYVELRCDPISGHTALYWYRQSLGQGPEFLIYFQGTGAADDSGLPNDRFFAVRPEGSVSTLKIQRTERGDSAVYLCASSLTEGLGGYTFGSGTRLTVV.

This clone occurred many times. This chain joins TRBV29-1 and TRBJ1-1, with 7 bases matching TRBD1. The CDR3 has 12 amino acids. J lost 4 bases, V lost 3 bases, and 2 bases had no gene match. Germline CDR1 and CDR2: SQVTM and ANQGSEA. The CDR3 DNA is TGCAGCGTTGACAGGGGGGGCACTGAAGCTTTCTTT. Its translation is CSVDRGGTEAFF.

V usage is TRBV4-1 and J usage is TRBJ2-2; D is unclear. Germline values: CDR1 MGHRA, CDR2 YSYEKL. The V gene lost 7 bases and the J gene lost 2 bases, with 8 bases spanning the gap. The CDR3 has 13 residues. Here the CDR3 reads CASIEINTGELFF. CDR3 nucleotide sequence: TGCGCCAGCATTGAGATAAACACCGGGGAGCTGTTTTTT.

The J gene is TRBJ2-3, the V gene TRBV15, with D unresolved. Between the trimmed V and J ends, which lost 0 bases and 2 bases, there was a span of 12 bases. Germline CDR1 is LNHNV and CDR2 is YYDKDF (reference sequence). The CDR3 extends over 16 amino acids. CDR3: CATSRDASENTDTQYF. DNA of the CDR3: TGTGCCACCAGCAGAGATGCAAGCGAAAACACAGATACGCAGTATTTT.

The chain recombines TRBV28 with TRBJ1-2; 7 nucleotides match TRBD1. The CDR3 is 17 amino acids. J lost 1 base, V lost 6 bases, and 14 bases had no gene match. Looked up from germline, CDR1 is MDHEN and CDR2 is SYDVKM. Here the CDR3 reads CASSAPGDSGRNYGYTF. The CDR3 bases are TGTGCCAGCAGCGCCCCTGGGGACAGCGGACGTAACTATGGCTACACCTTC.

This clone showed up just a few times. The chain links TRBV9 to TRBJ1-1; a possible D gene is TRBD1 (5 bases). This CDR3 is 15 amino acids long. Germline CDR1 and CDR2: SGDLS and YYNGEE. V was trimmed by 2 bases and J by 3 bases, leaving 14 bases between them. CDR3 nucleotide sequence: TGTGCCAGCAGCGTGTCAGGACAAGCGTACACTGAAGCTTTCTTT. Translating it yields CASSVSGQAYTEAFF. Full variable domain (missing parts from reference TRBV9 and TRBJ1-1): DSGVTQTPKHLITATGQRVTLRCSPRSGDLSVYWYQQSLDQGLQFLIQYYNGEERAKGNILERFSAQQFPDLHSELNLSSLELGDSALYFCASSVSGQAYTEAFFGQGTRLTVV.

This clone was seen more than once but under ten times. The chain combines TRBV27 with TRBJ2-1; 7 bases match TRBD2. Losses at the gene ends were 4 bases for V and 4 bases for J; bases not matched to a gene: 10. The CDR3 spans 16 residues. Germline values: CDR1 MNHEY, CDR2 SMNVEV (reference sequence). CDR3 coding DNA: TGTGCCAGCAGTTCCCCGTGGCGGGGGAGATACAATGAGCAGTTCTTC. It encodes CASSSPWRGRYNEQFF.